Following are 14 T cell receptor beta chains from one sample sequenced in a study of shared clonotypes between healthy human individuals. Measured with immunoSEQ multiplex PCR; TCRdb has only the in-frame clones, and not every one. This table holds 1.5 million to 1.9 million clones, approximately 98% found once. The sample comprised naive CD4+ T cells sorted from blood. As to subset: CD45RA+ positively selected. These receptors all come from a young man in good health.

The CDR3 DNA is TGCGCCAGCAGTACCGGGACAGGGGCTGACATTCAGTACTTC. Translated, it gives CASSTGTGADIQYF. This chain uses TRBV5-1 with TRBJ2-4, with TRBD1 matching 10 bases. V lost 5 bases, J lost 8 bases, and 7 bases stayed unmatched. The CDR3 consists of 14 residues. From germline, CDR1 is SGHRS and CDR2 YFSETQ.

This rearrangement joins TRBV11-2 to TRBJ1-1; 7 bases are shared with TRBD1. V was clipped by 4 bases and J by 10 bases; unmatched bases: 9. The germline V gene has CDR1 SGHAT and CDR2 FQNNGV. This CDR3 comprises 13 residues. The CDR3, as DNA: TGTGCCAGCAGCTCCCCTCGACAGGGTTCAGCTTTCTTT. Amino acids: CASSSPRQGSAFF. The whole variable domain, remainder taken from reference TRBV11-2 and TRBJ1-1, is EAGVAQSPRYKIIEKRQSVAFWCNPISGHATLYWYQQILGQGPKLLIQFQNNGVVDDSQLPKDRFSAERLKGVDSTLKIQPAKLEDSAVYLCASSSPRQGSAFFGQGTRLTVV.

DNA for the CDR3: TGTGCCAGCAGCGTAGCGGGCAGCAACTACGAGCAGTACTTC. It translates to CASSVAGSNYEQYF. The chain carries TRBV9 and TRBJ2-7, with D unclear. From germline, CDR1 is SGDLS and CDR2 YYNGEE. The CDR3 extends over 14 amino acids. Between the trimmed V and J ends, which lost 0 bases and 3 bases, there was a span of 10 bases.

The J gene is TRBJ2-7, the V gene TRBV11-2; perhaps TRBD2 as D (5 bases). V gave up 1 base and J gave up 2 bases, with 9 bases separating them. Germline V gene sequence: CDR1 SGHAT, CDR2 FQNNGV. This CDR3 is 14 amino acids long. DNA of the CDR3: TGTGCCAGCAGCTTAGGCTTCGGGACCTACGAGCAGTACTTC. Translated, it gives CASSLGFGTYEQYF.

The J gene is TRBJ2-7, the V gene TRBV29-1; D is perhaps TRBD1 (6 bases). CDR1 and CDR2 (germline): SQVTM, ANQGSEA. The V gene lost 4 bases and the J gene lost 3 bases, with 16 bases spanning the gap. The CDR3 extends over 14 amino acids. CDR3: CSVVLRTANYEQYF. The DNA of the CDR3 is TGCAGCGTTGTACTAAGGACAGCTAACTACGAGCAGTACTTC.

The chain carries TRBV7-2 and TRBJ2-7, with D possibly being TRBD1 or TRBD2 (5 bases each). Trimming shortened V by 3 bases and J by 6 bases, and 15 bases separated the two germline ends. The CDR3 loop spans 14 amino acids. Germline assignment: CDR1 SGHTA and CDR2 FQGNSA. CDR3 sequence (DNA): TGTGCCAGCAGCTTTCCGGCAGGGAGCCGCGAGCAGTACTTC. Translated, it gives CASSFPAGSREQYF.

The chain carries TRBV28 and TRBJ2-1; the D gene is possibly TRBD2 (5 bases). The V end lost 2 bases, the J end lost 1 base, and 12 bases lay between the germline ends. Germline V gives CDR1 MDHEN, CDR2 SYDVKM. The CDR3 length is 16 residues. CDR3 region: CASSLGIEGSYNEQFF. In DNA, the CDR3 is TGTGCCAGCAGTTTAGGTATTGAGGGTTCCTACAATGAGCAGTTCTTC.

The chain has TRBV10-3 and TRBJ2-7, with 7 bases aligning to TRBD1. In germline, CDR1 is ENHRY, CDR2 SYGVKD. The CDR3 runs 12 residues. The V and J ends lost 4 bases and 7 bases, in that order; junction bases with no gene match: 4. The CDR3 reads CAISGQGQEQYF. CDR3 nucleotides: TGTGCCATCAGTGGACAGGGTCAGGAGCAGTACTTC.

The V gene is TRBV28, the J gene TRBJ1-1, with D perhaps TRBD1 (5 bases). CDR3 length: 12 residues. Germline V gives CDR1 MDHEN, CDR2 SYDVKM. V gave up 10 bases and J gave up 7 bases, with 16 bases separating them. DNA of the CDR3: TGTGCCACCACCCAGGGCCAAAATGAAGCTTTCTTT. It is translated as CATTQGQNEAFF.

V gene TRBV13 combines with J gene TRBJ2-4, with 9 bases identical to TRBD1. Germline trimming cut 5 bases from V and 8 bases from J; bases unmatched to any gene: 10. Germline V CDR1 and CDR2: PRHDT, FYEKMQ (reference sequence). CDR3 length: 15 residues. Here the CDR3 DNA reads TGTGCCAGCAGCCCCCCAGGGACAGGGACGGACATTCAGTACTTC. This encodes CASSPPGTGTDIQYF.

V and J are TRBV5-1 and TRBJ2-2; 9 bases are shared with TRBD1. The CDR3 extends over 16 amino acids. The V and J ends lost 1 base and 6 bases, in that order; junction bases with no gene match: 7. Germline V lookup: CDR1 SGHRS, CDR2 YFSETQ. The CDR3 loop is CASSLIPGTGPGELFF. As DNA, the CDR3 is TGCGCCAGCAGCTTGATCCCCGGGACAGGGCCCGGGGAGCTGTTTTTT.

This sequence joins TRBV4-3 and TRBJ1-1; 9 nucleotides match TRBD1. Germline values: CDR1 LGHNA, CDR2 YSLEER. The CDR3 spans 14 residues. Trimming removed 3 bases from V and 3 bases from J; junction bases left unmatched: 2. The CDR3: CASSQGQGDTEAFF. CDR3 in DNA: TGCGCCAGCAGCCAGGGACAGGGTGACACTGAAGCTTTCTTT.

Notes on this clone: Other DNA sequences in the sample encode the same CDR3. The rearrangement uses TRBV27 and TRBJ2-7; 9 nucleotides agree with TRBD2. The germline CDR1 and CDR2 sequences are MNHEY and SMNVEV (reference sequence). Trimming took 5 bases from V and 2 from J; bases not matched to a gene: 1. CDR3 length: 13 residues. The CDR3 is CASSLAGTYEQYF. In DNA, the CDR3 is TGTGCCAGCAGTCTAGCGGGAACCTACGAGCAGTACTTC.

V gene TRBV9 combines with J gene TRBJ2-5; D possibly corresponds to TRBD2 (6 bases). The CDR3 extends over 15 amino acids. The germline V and J ends were trimmed by 0 bases and 3 bases, with 12 bases remaining between them. Germline CDR1 is SGDLS and CDR2 is YYNGEE. The CDR3 reads CASSVEAGLKETQYF. The CDR3 DNA is TGTGCCAGCAGCGTAGAGGCGGGACTGAAAGAGACCCAGTACTTC.